This TCR beta chain was documented in a study of blood T cells in healthy people across ages. Whole-study results and caveats: TCR beta diversity, measured per million T cells, fell in a roughly linear way with age. Researchers deemed the diversity estimates from one million T cells underestimates.

Each sample yielded at least 7 million isolated PBMCs. PCR was performed a second time for about 7 to 12 cycles using a sample-barcoded 5' primer and a J-beta primer mix. A template-switch adaptor with 12 random nucleotides tagged each cDNA molecule. In TCRdb, the 5' RACE reads were re-called with MiXCR into one record per CDR3 protein. The sample records about 1,800,000 distinct CDR3 sequences, roughly 30% being singletons. This clonotype appeared a few times. What it recognizes is unknown. This CDR3 has 15 amino acids. Germline CDR1 and CDR2: WSHSY and SAAADI. J was trimmed by 1 base and V by 1 base; bases with no gene match: 4.

This chain connects TRBV10-2 to TRBJ2-7; 7 bases agree with TRBD1. The specimen was blood. This sequence was found in a young woman in good health. DNA of the CDR3: TGCGCCAGCAGTGAGTGGGGGACAGCTTCCTACGAGCAGTACTTC. Translated, it gives CASSEWGTASYEQYF.